This T cell receptor (beta chain) was obtained from a study of blood T cell repertoires in COVID-19. On the study more broadly: Acute-phase and convalescent COVID-19 samples originated in the United States, Italy and Spain.

V lost 0 bases and J 0 bases, leaving 8 bases between the germline ends. Per germline, CDR1 SGHNT and CDR2 YYREEE (reference sequence). The CDR3 consists of 15 residues. In the original analysis: Researchers report that nucleated cell counts were estimated from reference gene primer amplification. Assay: immunoSEQ multiplex PCR; the TCRdb copy retains only in-frame clones and omits some. Clonal size and the V and J genes are those of that table, whereas D and trimming came from the DNA. The profile covers under 200,000 clones, with over 80% appearing a single time and around 8% taken by the ten largest.

The chain combines TRBV5-4 with TRBJ2-3; tentative D call: TRBD2 (6 bases). The sequence derives from a woman aged 55-70 years with COVID-19, enrolled during active disease. Sequencing used peripheral blood. CDR3 coding DNA: TGTGCCAGCAGCTTGGGGGGGGTGAGCACAGATACGCAGTATTTT. Its translation is CASSLGGVSTDTQYF.